The 6 T cell receptor beta chains below come from one sample, sequenced in a study of neurological immune-mediated disorders. One entry per CDR3 protein, called by TCRdb with MiXCR from the 5' RACE reads. This table has more than 40,000 distinct CDR3 sequences, about 14% appearing once. Sequenced input: CD4+ T cells from blood. The receptors originated from a woman aged 60 to 75 with HTLV-1-associated myelopathy (HAM/TSP).

This clonotype came up many times. This chain uses TRBV20-1 with TRBJ1-1, with no clear D. The germline V and J ends were trimmed by 6 bases and 5 bases, with 13 bases remaining between them. Germline CDR1 DFQATT, CDR2 SNEGSKA (reference sequence). This CDR3 contains 12 residues. The CDR3, as DNA: TGCAGTGCGGAGGGCCTAGGGACTGAAGCTTTCTTT. Its translation: CSAEGLGTEAFF.

This clonotype was counted ten times or more. V usage is TRBV5-1 and J usage is TRBJ1-2, with TRBD1 as a possible D gene (5 bases). Trimming cost V 4 bases and J 0 bases, with 16 bases left between them. Germline CDR1 reads SGHRS; CDR2 reads YFSETQ. This CDR3 spans 16 amino acids. The CDR3 region has the DNA TGCGCCAGCAGCCCAATGGGGGGTAACGCTAACTATGGCTACACCTTC. It codes for CASSPMGGNANYGYTF.

This clonotype appeared many times. This chain joins TRBV9 and TRBJ1-3; D is unclear. This CDR3 contains 15 residues. The V end lost 2 bases, the J end lost 4 bases, and 13 bases lay between the germline ends. Looked up from germline, CDR1 is SGDLS and CDR2 is YYNGEE. In DNA form, the CDR3 reads TGTGCCAGCAGCGTGGAGGGCCGGCCAGGAAACACCATATATTTT. Amino acid sequence: CASSVEGRPGNTIYF.

This clonotype was seen many times. The chain combines TRBV5-1 with TRBJ2-2, with 9 positions matching TRBD1. After removal of 6 bases from V and 6 bases from J, the junction contained 9 bases not matched to a gene. CDR1 is SGHRS and CDR2 is YFSETQ in the germline V gene. The CDR3 is 15 amino acids. The CDR3 reads CASTPTGGVAGELFF. The CDR3, as DNA: TGCGCCAGCACCCCCACAGGGGGCGTCGCCGGGGAGCTGTTTTTT.

This clonotype was counted at least ten times. CDR3 protein: CASSWETVYSNQPQHF. For the CDR3, the DNA is TGTGCCAGCAGCTGGGAAACAGTTTATAGCAATCAGCCCCAGCATTTT. The V and J genes are TRBV7-2 and TRBJ1-5; D is undetermined. V lost 4 bases, J lost 0 bases, and 13 bases lay in between. This CDR3 comprises 16 residues. Germline loops: CDR1 SGHTA, CDR2 FQGNSA.

This clonotype showed up many times. The chain links TRBV20-1 to TRBJ1-1; 7 bases align to TRBD1. V trimming: 6 bases; J trimming: 0 bases; junction bases outside the gene matches: 10. Germline loops: CDR1 DFQATT, CDR2 SNEGSKA (reference sequence). CDR3 length equals 15 residues. The CDR3 bases are TGCAGTGCGGAGAGGGACAGCCTCATGAACACTGAAGCTTTCTTT. Residues: CSAERDSLMNTEAFF.